This is a list of T cell receptor beta chains from one sample in a study of T cells in Graves' hyperthyroidism and ophthalmopathy. In TCRdb, the multiplex PCR reads were re-called with MiXCR into one record per CDR3 protein. The sample includes 490,000 or so distinct CDR3 sequences, approximately 20% of them seen just once. The specimen was blood. These receptors were taken from a man aged 35-49 years with Graves' ophthalmopathy. Each CDR3 is given with its conserved first and last residue. D genes are given only for firm matches. Expanded clones get a size class; other rows say once, few or many, or leave the size out.

v_call: TRBV10-3; d_call: TRBD2; j_call: TRBJ2-7; clone_size: many; cdr3_nt: TGTGCCGTTAGCGGGGGGGCCACAGTCGAGCAGTACTTC; cdr3_aa: CAVSGGATVEQYF
v_call: TRBV2; d_call: NA; j_call: TRBJ2-3; clone_size: NA; cdr3_nt: TGTGCCAGCAGGGTAGGCAGAGATACGCAGTATTTT; cdr3_aa: CASRVGRDTQYF
v_call: TRBV5-1; d_call: NA; j_call: TRBJ1-1; clone_size: many; cdr3_nt: TGCGCCACCAATCCCGGGGGGTTGAACACTGAAGCTTTCTTT; cdr3_aa: CATNPGGLNTEAFF
v_call: TRBV14; d_call: NA; j_call: TRBJ2-1; clone_size: NA; cdr3_nt: TGTGCCAGCAGCCAATTTTTGCCAGGGCCCACTGCGGGGAATGAGCAGTTCTTC; cdr3_aa: CASSQFLPGPTAGNEQFF
v_call: TRBV7-2; d_call: TRBD1; j_call: TRBJ1-6; clone_size: many; cdr3_nt: TGTGCCAGCAGGCCGACAGGGCGTCCTAATTCACCCCTCCACTTT; cdr3_aa: CASRPTGRPNSPLHF
v_call: TRBV6-6; d_call: NA; j_call: TRBJ1-1; clone_size: NA; cdr3_nt: TGTGCCAGCAGTTACTCGGGGGACCGAGCTTTCTTT; cdr3_aa: CASSYSGDRAFF
v_call: TRBV12-3/TRBV12-4; d_call: TRBD2; j_call: TRBJ2-2; clone_size: NA; cdr3_nt: TGTGCCAGCAGTTTAGCACTAGCGGGGGGATCCGGGGAGCTGTTTTTT; cdr3_aa: CASSLALAGGSGELFF
v_call: TRBV28; d_call: NA; j_call: TRBJ2-2; clone_size: few; cdr3_nt: TGTGCCAGCAACCCGCCGACGGGTTCAGGGGAGCTGTTTTTT; cdr3_aa: CASNPPTGSGELFF
v_call: TRBV27; d_call: NA; j_call: TRBJ1-1; clone_size: few; cdr3_nt: TGTGCCACCACCGAGGGGAATGAAGCTTTCTTT; cdr3_aa: CATTEGNEAFF
v_call: TRBV9; d_call: TRBD1; j_call: TRBJ2-1; clone_size: few; cdr3_nt: TGTGCCAGCAGCCGTTCGGGACAGCACAATGAGCAGTTCTTC; cdr3_aa: CASSRSGQHNEQFF
v_call: TRBV3-1; d_call: NA; j_call: TRBJ2-6; clone_size: few; cdr3_nt: TGTGCCAGCAGCCGTCCTAGCATCTATAATTACTCTGGGGCCAACGTCCTGACTTTC; cdr3_aa: CASSRPSIYNYSGANVLTF
v_call: TRBV19; d_call: NA; j_call: TRBJ2-3; clone_size: NA; cdr3_nt: TGTGCCAGTAGGCGCCGGGGAGCAACAGATACGCAGTATTTT; cdr3_aa: CASRRRGATDTQYF
v_call: TRBV12-3/TRBV12-4; d_call: TRBD1; j_call: TRBJ1-2; clone_size: NA; cdr3_nt: TGTGCCAGCAGTTCCTTACTGACAGGGGGACTTGGTGGCTACACCTTC; cdr3_aa: CASSSLLTGGLGGYTF
v_call: TRBV20-1; d_call: TRBD1; j_call: TRBJ1-4; clone_size: few; cdr3_nt: TGCAGTGCTAGGGGAACAGGGGGCGGACGTGAAAAACTGTTTTTT; cdr3_aa: CSARGTGGGREKLFF
v_call: TRBV27; d_call: TRBD2; j_call: TRBJ2-7; clone_size: NA; cdr3_nt: TGTGCCAGCAGTCCCTGGACTAGCGGGAGGTCGGAGCAGTACTTC; cdr3_aa: CASSPWTSGRSEQYF
v_call: TRBV18; d_call: NA; j_call: TRBJ2-7; clone_size: NA; cdr3_nt: TGTGCCAGCTCACCCCTCCCCCAGGGAGGCGAGCAGTACTTC; cdr3_aa: CASSPLPQGGEQYF